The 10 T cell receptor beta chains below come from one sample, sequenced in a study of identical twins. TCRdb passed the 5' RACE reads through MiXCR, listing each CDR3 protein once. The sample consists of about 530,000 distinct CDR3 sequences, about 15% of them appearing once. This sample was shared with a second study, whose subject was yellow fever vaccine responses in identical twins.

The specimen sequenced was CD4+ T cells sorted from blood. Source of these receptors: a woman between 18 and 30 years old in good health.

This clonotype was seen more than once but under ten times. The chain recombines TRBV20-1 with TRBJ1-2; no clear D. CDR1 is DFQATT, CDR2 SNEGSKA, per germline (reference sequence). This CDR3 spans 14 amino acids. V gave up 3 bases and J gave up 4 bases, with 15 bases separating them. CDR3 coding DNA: TGCAGTGCTAGGTCTGATGGCAGAAGCTATGGCTACACCTTC. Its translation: CSARSDGRSYGYTF.

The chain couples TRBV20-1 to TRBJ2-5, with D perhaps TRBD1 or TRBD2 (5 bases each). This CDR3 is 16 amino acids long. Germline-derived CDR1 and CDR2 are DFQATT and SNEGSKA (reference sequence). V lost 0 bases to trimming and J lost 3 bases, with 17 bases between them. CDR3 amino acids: CSARDEGWTQKETQYF. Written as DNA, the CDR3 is TGCAGTGCTAGAGATGAGGGTTGGACACAGAAAGAGACCCAGTACTTC.

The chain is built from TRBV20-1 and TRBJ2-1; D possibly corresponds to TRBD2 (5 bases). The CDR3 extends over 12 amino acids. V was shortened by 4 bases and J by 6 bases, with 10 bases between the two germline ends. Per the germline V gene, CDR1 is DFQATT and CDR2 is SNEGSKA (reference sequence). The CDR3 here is CSATTRSNEQFF. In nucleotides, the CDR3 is TGCAGTGCTACCACTAGATCCAATGAGCAGTTCTTC.

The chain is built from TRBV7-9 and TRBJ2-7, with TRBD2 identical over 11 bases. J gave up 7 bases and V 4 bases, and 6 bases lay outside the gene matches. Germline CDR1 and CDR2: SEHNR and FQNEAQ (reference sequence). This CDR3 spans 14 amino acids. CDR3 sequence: CASSYWTSGSEQYF. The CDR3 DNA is TGTGCCAGCAGCTACTGGACTAGCGGGTCAGAGCAGTACTTC.

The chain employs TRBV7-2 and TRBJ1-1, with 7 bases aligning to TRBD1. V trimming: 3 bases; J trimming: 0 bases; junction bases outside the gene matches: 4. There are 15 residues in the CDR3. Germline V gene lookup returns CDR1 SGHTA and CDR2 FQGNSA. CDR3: CASSFQGGMNTEAFF. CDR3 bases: TGTGCCAGCAGCTTCCAGGGGGGAATGAACACTGAAGCTTTCTTT.

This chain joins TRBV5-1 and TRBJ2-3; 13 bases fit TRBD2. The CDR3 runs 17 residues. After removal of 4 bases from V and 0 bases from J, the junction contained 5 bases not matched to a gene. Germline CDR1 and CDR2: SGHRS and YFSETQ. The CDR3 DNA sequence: TGCGCCAGCAGCAACGGACTAGCGGGAGTAAGCACAGATACGCAGTATTTT. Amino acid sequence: CASSNGLAGVSTDTQYF.

The CDR3 nucleotides are TGCGCCAGCAGCTTCTGGCCTAGCGGGGACACAGATACGCAGTATTTT. Residues: CASSFWPSGDTDTQYF. The chain uses TRBV5-1 and TRBJ2-3; 9 nucleotides agree with TRBD2. Germline CDR1 SGHRS, CDR2 YFSETQ. Losses at the gene ends were 2 bases for V and 2 bases for J; bases not matched to a gene: 6. The CDR3 has 16 residues.

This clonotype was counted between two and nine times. CDR3 residues: CASSLAGQGKTGELFF. Here the CDR3 DNA reads TGTGCCAGCAGTTTAGCAGGACAGGGTAAAACCGGGGAGCTGTTTTTT. The chain recombines TRBV12-3 or TRBV12-4 with TRBJ2-2, with 8 positions matching TRBD1. J was trimmed by 5 bases and V by 0 bases; bases with no gene match: 5. There are 16 residues in the CDR3.

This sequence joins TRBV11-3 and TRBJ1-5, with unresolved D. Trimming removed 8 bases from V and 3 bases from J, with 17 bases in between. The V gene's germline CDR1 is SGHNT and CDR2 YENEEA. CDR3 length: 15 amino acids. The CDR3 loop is CASSPWNGLNQPQHF. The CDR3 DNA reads TGTGCCAGCTCTCCATGGAACGGACTCAATCAGCCCCAGCATTTT.

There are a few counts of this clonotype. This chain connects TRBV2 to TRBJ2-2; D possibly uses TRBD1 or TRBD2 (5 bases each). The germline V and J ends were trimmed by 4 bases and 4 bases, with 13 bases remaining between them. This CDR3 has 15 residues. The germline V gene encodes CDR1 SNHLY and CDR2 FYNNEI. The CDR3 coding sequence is TGTGCCAGCAGTGGGCGGTTGAGGGGCACCGGGGAGCTGTTTTTT. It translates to CASSGRLRGTGELFF. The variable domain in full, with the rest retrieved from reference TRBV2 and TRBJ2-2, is EPEVTQTPSHQVTQMGQEVILRCVPISNHLYFYWYRQILGQKVEFLVSFYNNEISEKSEIFDDQFSVERPDGSNFTLKIRSTKLEDSAMYFCASSGRLRGTGELFFGEGSRLTVL.